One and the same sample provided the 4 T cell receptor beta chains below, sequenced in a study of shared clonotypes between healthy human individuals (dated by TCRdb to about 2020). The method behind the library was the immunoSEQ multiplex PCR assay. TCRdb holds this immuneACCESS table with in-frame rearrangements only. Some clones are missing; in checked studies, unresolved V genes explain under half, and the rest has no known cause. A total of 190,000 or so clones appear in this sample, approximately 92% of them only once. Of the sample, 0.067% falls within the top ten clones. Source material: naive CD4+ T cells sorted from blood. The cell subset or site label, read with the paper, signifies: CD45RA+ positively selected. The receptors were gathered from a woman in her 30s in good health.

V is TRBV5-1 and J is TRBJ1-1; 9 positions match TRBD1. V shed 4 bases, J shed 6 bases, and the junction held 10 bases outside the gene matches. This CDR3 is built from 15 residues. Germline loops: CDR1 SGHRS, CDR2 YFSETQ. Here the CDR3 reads CASSPKTGGMAEAFF. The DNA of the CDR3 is TGCGCCAGCAGCCCGAAGACAGGGGGAATGGCTGAAGCTTTCTTT.

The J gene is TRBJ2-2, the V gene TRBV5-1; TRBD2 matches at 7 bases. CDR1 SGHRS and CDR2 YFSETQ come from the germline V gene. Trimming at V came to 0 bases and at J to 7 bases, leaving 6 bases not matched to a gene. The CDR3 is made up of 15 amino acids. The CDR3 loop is CASSLATSFGGELFF. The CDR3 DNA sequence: TGCGCCAGCAGCTTGGCGACTAGCTTTGGCGGGGAGCTGTTTTTT.

This chain's CDR3 is CASMAGGGHEQYF. Here the CDR3 DNA reads TGTGCCAGCATGGCAGGGGGCGGTCACGAGCAGTACTTC. This chain joins TRBV6-6 and TRBJ2-7; 8 nucleotides match TRBD1. CDR1 and CDR2 from the germline V gene are MNHNY and SVGAGI (reference sequence). J was trimmed by 5 bases and V by 7 bases; bases with no gene match: 7. The length of the CDR3 is 13 residues.

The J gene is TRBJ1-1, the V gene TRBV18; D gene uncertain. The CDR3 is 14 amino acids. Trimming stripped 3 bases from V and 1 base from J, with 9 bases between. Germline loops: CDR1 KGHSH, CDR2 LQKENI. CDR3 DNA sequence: TGTGCCAGCTCACCGGAGGACGGGAACACTGAAGCTTTCTTT. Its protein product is CASSPEDGNTEAFF.